Listed here are 20 T cell receptor beta chains from one sample, sequenced in a study of blood T cells in healthy people across ages. For the second PCR, which ran for about 6 to 11 cycles, a sample-barcoded 5' primer and a J-beta primer mix were used. TCRdb recomputed calls from the 5' RACE reads with MiXCR, one row per CDR3 protein. The sample lists approximately 850,000 distinct CDR3 sequences, roughly 44% occurring once. Sequencing was performed on blood. The receptors shown here come from a man aged 55 to 70 in good health.

This clonotype was detected only a few times. CDR3 sequence (DNA): TGTGCCAGCAGTTATGATCGCTTAGCCAAAAACATTCAGTACTTC. Encoded protein: CASSYDRLAKNIQYF. The chain carries TRBV6-5 and TRBJ2-4; D unresolved. The CDR3 consists of 15 residues. CDR1 and CDR2 from the germline V gene are MNHEY and SVGAGI. V was cut by 3 bases and J by 0 bases, with 9 bases left in between.

The chain carries TRBV13 and TRBJ1-2; TRBD1 agrees at 10 bases. V was pared by 2 bases and J by 7 bases, with 7 bases of the junction left unmatched. This CDR3 is built from 15 residues. Germline CDR1 is PRHDT and CDR2 is FYEKMQ (reference sequence). DNA for the CDR3: TGTGCCAGCAGCTTAAACCGGGACAGGGGTTCTGGCTACACCTTC. This encodes CASSLNRDRGSGYTF.

Comments on this clonotype: At one end, the junction sequence differs from germline, possibly due to a read error. The rearrangement links TRBV11-2 to TRBJ2-5; D may be TRBD1 (7 bases). The CDR3 is made up of 14 amino acids. Germline lookup yields CDR1 SGHAT and CDR2 FQNNGV. The CDR3 is CAGSPQGRLETQYF. Written as DNA, the CDR3 is TGTGCCGGCAGCCCACAGGGGAGGCTGGAGACCCAGTACTTC.

The chain employs TRBV7-2 and TRBJ1-5; D may be TRBD1 (5 bases). The CDR3 consists of 15 residues. Germline CDR1 and CDR2: SGHTA and FQGNSA. Trimming removed 1 base from V and 6 bases from J, with 13 bases in between. CDR3 sequence (DNA): TGTGCCAGCAGCTTAGGGTCAGGGCCAACTCAGCCCCAGCATTTT. Amino acid sequence: CASSLGSGPTQPQHF. Supplemented by reference TRBV7-2 and TRBJ1-5, the full variable domain reads GAGVSQSPSNKVTEKGKDVELRCDPISGHTALYWYRQSLGQGLEFLIYFQGNSAPDKSGLPSDRFSAERTGGSVSTLTIQRTQQEDSAVYLCASSLGSGPTQPQHFGDGTRLSIL.

In regard to this clonotype: This may stem from a read error, because a much larger clone lies one nucleotide away. V and J are TRBV29-1 and TRBJ2-4, with D unresolved. The J call is in doubt because the DNA end fits TRBJ2-7 better. Germline CDR1 and CDR2: SQVTM and ANQGSEA. This CDR3 has 12 residues. The CDR3 loop is CSVAKATCEQYF. Here the CDR3 DNA reads TGCAGCGTTGCCAAGGCTACCTGCGAGCAGTACTTC.

The V gene is TRBV27, the J gene TRBJ2-7, with 9 bases fitting TRBD2. The DNA end is a closer match to TRBJ2-5, so the J assignment may be wrong. The CDR3 is 17 residues long. The germline V gene has CDR1 MNHEY and CDR2 SMNVEV (reference sequence). The CDR3, as DNA: TGTGCCAGCAGTTTATCACCGGGACTAGCCTTGGGGGAGACCCAGTACTTC. Encoded protein: CASSLSPGLALGETQYF.

CDR3 sequence reads: CSARPGHNNNQPQHF. DNA for the CDR3: TGCAGTGCTAGACCCGGACATAATAACAATCAGCCCCAGCATTTT. The rearrangement joins TRBV20-1 to TRBJ1-5, with TRBD1 as a possible D gene (5 bases). CDR1 DFQATT and CDR2 SNEGSKA come from the germline V gene (reference sequence). Trimming removed 2 bases at V and 3 bases at J, with 14 bases between. The CDR3 extends over 15 amino acids.

This clonotype was observed a single time. The J gene is TRBJ2-7, the V gene TRBV20-1; D is tentatively TRBD1 or TRBD2 (5 bases each). Germline assignment: CDR1 DFQATT and CDR2 SNEGSKA (reference sequence). The V end was cut by 0 bases, the J end by 3 bases, with 9 bases between. CDR3 length: 13 residues. CDR3 in DNA: TGCAGTGCTAGAGAGGGGGTTGGCTACGAGCAGTACTTC. Residues: CSAREGVGYEQYF.

The chain is built from TRBV5-1 and TRBJ2-7; D unclear. The last part of the DNA fits TRBJ2-5 better; the J call may be wrong. Germline CDR1 reads SGHRS; CDR2 reads YFSETQ. The CDR3 is made up of 11 amino acids. CDR3 loop: CASGGTETQYF. CDR3 sequence (DNA): TGCGCCAGCGGCGGCACGGAGACCCAGTACTTC.

The chain is built from TRBV20-1 and TRBJ2-7, with TRBD2 matching over 7 bases. The J call is doubtful: the DNA matches TRBJ2-5 better. There are 13 residues in the CDR3. Germline assignment: CDR1 DFQATT and CDR2 SNEGSKA (reference sequence). The CDR3 is CSALGGAGETQYF. In DNA, the CDR3 is TGCAGTGCTTTAGGCGGAGCGGGGGAGACCCAGTACTTC.

This clonotype has just a few counts. The J gene is TRBJ1-1, the V gene TRBV20-1; the D gene is possibly TRBD1 (6 bases). Per germline, CDR1 DFQATT and CDR2 SNEGSKA (reference sequence). Trimming stripped 6 bases from V and 4 bases from J, with 15 bases between. This CDR3 has 13 amino acids. The CDR3 DNA is TGCAGTGCGAGACAGGTCCTCAGCACTGAAGCTTTCTTT. Translated: CSARQVLSTEAFF.

The chain carries TRBV4-2 and TRBJ1-2; D not resolved. The CDR3 is made up of 14 amino acids. Trimming took 4 bases from V and 1 from J, leaving 10 bases between them. Germline V CDR1 and CDR2: LGHNA, YNFKEQ. This chain's CDR3 is CASSRSTDNYGYTF. The DNA of the CDR3 is TGTGCCAGCAGCCGTTCGACGGATAACTATGGCTACACCTTC.

The V gene is TRBV9, the J gene TRBJ1-2; no reliable D call. Deletions cut 0 bases from V and 10 bases from J, with 19 bases between. This CDR3 has 15 amino acids. The V gene's germline CDR1 is SGDLS and CDR2 YYNGEE. This chain's CDR3 is CASSVEGTLNVVYTF. For the CDR3, the DNA is TGTGCCAGCAGCGTAGAGGGAACCTTGAACGTTGTCTACACCTTC. Full variable domain (missing parts from reference TRBV9 and TRBJ1-2): DSGVTQTPKHLITATGQRVTLRCSPRSGDLSVYWYQQSLDQGLQFLIQYYNGEERAKGNILERFSAQQFPDLHSELNLSSLELGDSALYFCASSVEGTLNVVYTFGSGTRLTVV.

The chain carries TRBV6-6 and TRBJ1-5; 8 nucleotides line up with TRBD1. Germline V gene lookup returns CDR1 MNHNY and CDR2 SVGAGI (reference sequence). The CDR3 has 15 residues. V lost 5 bases, J lost 0 bases, and 3 bases stayed unmatched. CDR3 coding DNA: TGTGCCAGCAGTGACAGGGGAGTTAGCAATCAGCCCCAGCATTTT. Translated, it gives CASSDRGVSNQPQHF.

This clonotype was observed a few times. The V gene is TRBV3-1, the J gene TRBJ2-7, with a weak D call TRBD1 (5 bases). This CDR3 contains 12 residues. Germline V gene lookup returns CDR1 LGHDT and CDR2 YNNKEL (reference sequence). Trimming shortened V by 3 bases and J by 4 bases, and 7 bases separated the two germline ends. The CDR3 spells CASSHRAYEQYF. The CDR3 nucleotides are TGTGCCAGCAGCCACAGGGCTTACGAGCAGTACTTC.

This clonotype was observed once. V is TRBV4-2 and J is TRBJ2-1, with D possibly matching TRBD1 (5 bases). The CDR3 loop spans 15 amino acids. V was shortened by 4 bases and J by 10 bases, with 20 bases between the two germline ends. Germline values: CDR1 LGHNA, CDR2 YNFKEQ. The CDR3 sequence: CASSPETATMSEQFF. DNA for the CDR3: TGTGCCAGCAGCCCAGAGACAGCCACAATGTCAGAGCAGTTCTTC.

The genes are TRBV28 and TRBJ1-1; D might be TRBD1 (5 bases). Trimming removed 6 bases at V and 4 bases at J, with 18 bases between. The CDR3 length is 15 residues. In germline, CDR1 is MDHEN, CDR2 SYDVKM. In nucleotides, the CDR3 is TGTGCCAGCAGGCAACGGGGGGTAAGGTCCACTGAAGCTTTCTTT. Encoded protein: CASRQRGVRSTEAFF.

This clonotype was observed a handful of times. The chain combines TRBV10-3 with TRBJ2-7; tentative D call: TRBD2 (5 bases). This CDR3 is 10 amino acids long. Trimming pared 8 bases from V and 9 bases from J, leaving 11 bases between. Germline V lookup: CDR1 ENHRY, CDR2 SYGVKD. The CDR3 protein is CAIGSNGQYF. CDR3 bases: TGTGCCATCGGGAGTAATGGGCAGTACTTC.

This chain joins TRBV14 and TRBJ2-7, with D perhaps assigned TRBD1 or TRBD2 (6 bases each). Near its end, the DNA agrees better with TRBJ2-5, so the J call may be wrong. The length of the CDR3 is 15 residues. Germline V gene data show CDR1 as SGHDN and CDR2 as FVKESK. The CDR3 DNA reads as TGTGCCAGCAGCCAAGCTGGTGGGGGGCTGGTGACCCAGTACTTC. Its translation is CASSQAGGGLVTQYF.

This chain links TRBV14 with TRBJ2-3; no firm D call. Trimming left V 5 bases short and J 10 bases short, with 13 bases between. The CDR3 loop spans 12 amino acids. Germline CDR1 reads SGHDN; CDR2 reads FVKESK. The CDR3, as DNA: TGTGCCAGCAGCTCATATAGTAGAGCGCAGTATTTT. It translates to CASSSYSRAQYF. Full variable domain (missing parts from reference TRBV14 and TRBJ2-3): EAGVTQFPSHSVIEKGQTVTLRCDPISGHDNLYWYRRVMGKEIKFLLHFVKESKQDESGMPNNRFLAERTGGTYSTLKVQPAELEDSGVYFCASSSYSRAQYFGPGTRLTVL.